Listed below are T cell receptor beta chains from one sample, sequenced in a study of T-cell reconstitution after alpha-beta-depleted transplantation in children. TCRdb reprocessed the PCR reads via MiXCR and lists one record per CDR3 protein. The table records fewer than 1 million distinct CDR3 sequences, about 15% of them present only once. Sample: PBMCs, mostly from graft donor cells, taken 360 days after TCRalphabeta/CD19-depleted stem cell transplant. The receptors were gathered from a male patient younger than 18 who had a stem cell transplant for acute lymphoblastic leukemia, so the T cells may come from the graft donor. CDR3s include the opening cysteine and the closing phenylalanine or tryptophan. The D gene is left open where the match is weak. For some rows the clone size is stated as once, few or many, or as a class when expanded; others skip it.

clone_size	v_call	j_call	d_call	cdr3_nt	cdr3_aa
.	TRBV5-1	TRBJ2-7	.	TGCGCCAGCAGCTTGCGGGCGGGATCGGTAAACGAGCAGTACTTC	CASSLRAGSVNEQYF
many	TRBV6-1	TRBJ2-1	.	TGTGCCAGCAGTCCCGGGACCGCGCCTTACAATGAGCAGTTCTTC	CASSPGTAPYNEQFF
.	TRBV9	TRBJ2-7	.	TGTGCCAGCAGCGGGCATGCCGCGGCCTACGAGCAGTACTTC	CASSGHAAAYEQYF
few	TRBV20-1	TRBJ1-1	TRBD1	TGCAGTGCTAGAAGAGGGACAGGGATCACTGAAGCTTTCTTT	CSARRGTGITEAFF
many	TRBV6-5	TRBJ2-1	TRBD2	TGTGCCAGCAGTAGCCCGGGACTAGTACTGTTCTTC	CASSSPGLVLFF
few	TRBV4-1	TRBJ2-7	.	TGCGCCAGCAGCCAAGAGGCCCCCCCGGGCGAGCAGTACTTC	CASSQEAPPGEQYF
many	TRBV2	TRBJ2-1	.	TGTGCCACCCACCGAGTAGTTCTCGATGAGCAGTTCTTC	CATHRVVLDEQFF
.	TRBV5-1	TRBJ1-1	.	TGCGCCAGCAGCTACGGGACTTTAAGCACTGAAGCTTTCTTT	CASSYGTLSTEAFF
.	TRBV12-3/TRBV12-4	TRBJ2-3	TRBD2	TGTGCCAGCACCACTCCTAGCGGGACCTACACAGATACGCAGTATTTT	CASTTPSGTYTDTQYF
.	TRBV7-3	TRBJ2-5	.	TGTGCCAGCAGCTTGGGACTTGGAGAGACCCAGTACTTC	CASSLGLGETQYF
few	TRBV7-9	TRBJ2-7	.	TGTGCCAGCAGCTTTCTAGCCCGGCCCTACGAGCAGTACTTC	CASSFLARPYEQYF